Listed below are T cell receptor beta chains from one sample, sequenced in a study of response to subunit inactivated influenza vaccine. TCRdb analysed the RT-PCR reads with MiXCR anew, one entry per CDR3 protein. This table has some 600,000 distinct CDR3 sequences, less than 15% appearing once. Sequences were derived from PBMCs from blood, sampled around 14 days before vaccination. Every receptor here comes from a man aged 45 to 65 who received an inactivated influenza vaccine. Both conserved end residues are trimmed from each CDR3. The size field is filled for only some rows; it gives once, few, many or a size class.

V	J	size	CDR3
TRBV15	TRBJ2-7	NA	ATSRDRNRAYEQY
TRBV4-3	TRBJ1-2	few	ASSQDGGQGYGYT
TRBV11-2	TRBJ2-7	NA	ASRKPGQGTYEQY
TRBV20-1	TRBJ2-1	many	SARDLRTSTYNEQF
TRBV5-6	TRBJ2-5	many	ASSQGRLIQETQY
TRBV7-2	TRBJ1-6	NA	ASSLKGGVSPLH
TRBV28	TRBJ2-5	NA	ASHMTGLQETQY
TRBV7-9	TRBJ2-1	few	ASSLGFENEQF
TRBV12-3/TRBV12-4	TRBJ2-1	many	ASSSSPGFEQF
TRBV4-1	TRBJ2-1	NA	ASSQDGREYNEQF
TRBV27	TRBJ2-7	many	ASSLSRAAYEQY
TRBV7-9	TRBJ2-1	few	ASSSGSAFEQF
TRBV7-2	TRBJ1-6	NA	ASSVTGANSPLH
TRBV5-4	TRBJ2-6	NA	ASSPGTGVFGANVLT
TRBV9	TRBJ2-7	few	ASSVTGTGISYEQY